This TCR beta chain was captured in a study of post-analysis software for immune sequencing data. Remarks on this clonotype: Its antigen remains unknown.

Whole-study results and caveats: Five TRBV segments (TRBV5-6, TRBV5-1 and TRBV20-1 among them) occurred more frequently in patients than in controls.

V was pared by 5 bases and J by 10 bases, with 18 bases between. The CDR3 is made up of 14 amino acids. Per the germline V gene, CDR1 is SEHNR and CDR2 is FQNEAQ (reference sequence). Every TCR beta cDNA library bore unique molecular identifiers. T cells, roughly 0.9 to 11 million of them, yielded roughly 550,000 cDNA molecules. Via MiXCR, TCRdb re-called the PCR reads, giving one row per CDR3 protein. The sample yields 650,000 to 850,000 distinct CDR3 sequences, roughly 50% seen once. The sequence was collected from a girl under 18 with multiple sclerosis. The sample taken for sequencing was blood. This sequence joins TRBV7-9 and TRBJ2-1; D ambiguous. The CDR3 DNA follows: TGTGCCAGCAGCCACGCAAGGGCCTCCGTCGAGCAGTTCTTC. Protein: CASSHARASVEQFF.